The entry below gives a single T cell receptor beta chain sequence along with its context. The antigen remains unidentified. The data are from a study of T cells in localized non-small cell lung cancer. General study findings and limits: The highest T cell clonality was in uninvolved adjacent lung, above tumor. Within adjacent lung there appeared a median roughly 60 of the top 100 tumor clones. In the blood, greater T cell density corresponded to longer overall survival.

Sequenced by immunoSEQ multiplex PCR; TCRdb stores in-frame clones only, minus some. The sample includes tens of thousands of clones, 65% to 85% of them seen just once. The V and J ends lost 2 bases and 2 bases, in that order; junction bases with no gene match: 3. The CDR3 loop spans 15 amino acids. Per germline, CDR1 LGHNA and CDR2 YNFKEQ. The clonotype was recovered from a man aged 40 to 75 with stage II lung adenocarcinoma. The V and J genes are TRBV4-2 and TRBJ2-7; 10 bases align to TRBD2. This material consisted of PBMCs, taken before any cancer treatment. DNA of the CDR3: TGTGCCAGCAGCCAAAATAGCGGGGGGACCTACGAGCAGTACTTC. Encoded protein: CASSQNSGGTYEQYF.